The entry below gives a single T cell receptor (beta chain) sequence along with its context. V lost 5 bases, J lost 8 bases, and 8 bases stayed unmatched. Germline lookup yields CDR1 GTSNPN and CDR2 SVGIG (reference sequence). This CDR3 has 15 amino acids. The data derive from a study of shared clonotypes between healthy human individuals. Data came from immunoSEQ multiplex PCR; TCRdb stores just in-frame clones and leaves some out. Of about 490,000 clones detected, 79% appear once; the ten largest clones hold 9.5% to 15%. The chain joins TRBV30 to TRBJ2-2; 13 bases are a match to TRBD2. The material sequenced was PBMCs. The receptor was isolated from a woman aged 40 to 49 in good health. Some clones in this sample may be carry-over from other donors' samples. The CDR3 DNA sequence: TGTGCCTGGGGGCGTGGACTAGCGGGAGAGGGGGAGCTGTTTTTT. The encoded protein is CAWGRGLAGEGELFF.